Reported below is one TCR beta chain. The sample belongs to a study of blood T cells in healthy people across ages. A sample-barcoded 5' primer and a J-beta primer mix were used in a second PCR of about 6 to 12 cycles. TCRdb recomputed calls from the 5' RACE reads with MiXCR, one row per CDR3 protein. The data contain about 1.1 million distinct CDR3 sequences, 35% to 40% of them singletons. The germline V gene has CDR1 MNHEY and CDR2 SMNVEV (reference sequence). The CDR3 runs 15 residues. V shed 6 bases and J shed 11 bases, with 25 bases lying between them. This rearrangement joins TRBV27 to TRBJ2-5; possible D gene TRBD2, 5 bases. Input material: blood. The TCR sequence derives from a man in his late teens or twenties in good health. The CDR3 loop reads CASRPGSPPLTEQYF. CDR3 in DNA: TGTGCCAGCAGACCTGGGAGCCCACCGCTAACTGAGCAGTACTTC.